Below are 22 T cell receptor beta chains sequenced from a single sample in a study of blood T cell repertoires in COVID-19 (dated by TCRdb to 2019 to 2021). The method was the immunoSEQ multiplex PCR assay. TCRdb provides this immuneACCESS table in a form limited to in-frame rearrangements. Some clones are lacking; in checked studies, under half of them reflect an unresolved V gene, and why the rest are absent is not known. This sample lists about 52,000 clones; 87% were detected once. Around 15% of the sample rests with the top ten. What was sequenced was peripheral blood. These receptors originate from a human donor with active COVID-19. The donor label of this sample is uncertain.

The CDR3 spells CASSEVAGRNEKLFF. DNA for the CDR3: TGTGCCAGCAGCGAGGTAGCAGGGCGTAATGAAAAACTGTTTTTT. J is TRBJ1-4 and V is TRBV9; D may be TRBD1 (5 bases). From germline, CDR1 is SGDLS and CDR2 YYNGEE. V was trimmed by 3 bases and J by 4 bases, leaving 13 bases between them. This CDR3 contains 15 residues.

In this sample, this clone turned up a few times. The rearrangement joins TRBV11-3 to TRBJ2-7; 8 nucleotides line up with TRBD1. Germline V gives CDR1 SGHNT, CDR2 YENEEA. Losses at the gene ends were 1 base for V and 2 bases for J; bases not matched to a gene: 4. This CDR3 has 15 amino acids. The CDR3 protein is CASSLGKTGAYEQYF. CDR3 nucleotides: TGTGCCAGCAGCTTAGGGAAGACAGGGGCCTACGAGCAGTACTTC.

This chain uses TRBV5-5 with TRBJ2-3; 10 positions agree with TRBD1. Germline loops: CDR1 SGHKS, CDR2 YYEKEE (reference sequence). J gave up 1 base and V 4 bases, and 9 bases lay outside the gene matches. The CDR3 is 17 residues long. Here the CDR3 DNA reads TGTGCCAGCAGCGGCGACAGGGGGCTAGCGGGCACAGATACGCAGTATTTT. It translates to CASSGDRGLAGTDTQYF. The full variable domain, its missing parts supplied by reference TRBV5-5 and TRBJ2-3, is DAGVTQSPTHLIKTRGQQVTLRCSPISGHKSVSWYQQVLGQGPQFIFQYYEKEERGRGNFPDRFSARQFPNYSSELNVNALLLGDSALYLCASSGDRGLAGTDTQYFGPGTRLTVL.

The CDR3 nucleotides are TGTGCCAGCAGCGTAGGGGTAGGGGTTGCTTTGGACGAGCAGTACTTC. It specifies CASSVGVGVALDEQYF. The chain has TRBV9 and TRBJ2-7; the D gene is possibly TRBD1 (5 bases). V gave up 0 bases and J gave up 5 bases, with 18 bases separating them. The CDR3 is made up of 16 amino acids. Germline loops: CDR1 SGDLS, CDR2 YYNGEE.

The chain has TRBV5-6 and TRBJ2-1; possible D gene TRBD2, 6 bases. This CDR3 contains 16 residues. Trimming removed 0 bases from V and 4 bases from J, with 14 bases in between. The germline gives CDR1 SGHDT, CDR2 YYEEEE. The CDR3 sequence: CASSLGGLRSYNEQFF. The DNA of the CDR3 is TGTGCCAGCAGCTTGGGGGGACTTCGATCGTACAATGAGCAGTTCTTC.

This rearrangement joins TRBV2 to TRBJ1-5; perhaps TRBD1 as D (5 bases). With 4 bases removed from V and 3 bases from J, the gap between germline ends came to 10 bases. CDR1 is SNHLY and CDR2 is FYNNEI in the germline V gene. CDR3 length equals 14 residues. For the CDR3, the DNA is TGTGCCAGCAGTGGGGCGACAGCCAATCAGCCCCAGCATTTT. The encoded protein is CASSGATANQPQHF.

V gene TRBV6-6 combines with J gene TRBJ1-1; the D gene is possibly TRBD1 (5 bases). V gave up 7 bases and J gave up 0 bases, with 12 bases separating them. The germline V gene has CDR1 MNHNY and CDR2 SVGAGI (reference sequence). This CDR3 spans 14 amino acids. The CDR3 sequence: CASTSTVLNTEAFF. The DNA of the CDR3 is TGTGCCAGCACCTCGACAGTCTTGAACACTGAAGCTTTCTTT.

This rearrangement joins TRBV6-1 to TRBJ1-2; 7 bases agree with TRBD1. Germline CDR1 is MNHNS and CDR2 is SASEGT. J gave up 6 bases and V 3 bases, and 7 bases lay outside the gene matches. The CDR3 contains 14 residues. The DNA for the CDR3 is TGTGCCAGCAGTGAGCAGGGACAGCTGAATGGCTACACCTTC. As protein: CASSEQGQLNGYTF.

This chain uses TRBV5-1 with TRBJ2-5; 12 nucleotides match TRBD2. Germline assignment: CDR1 SGHRS and CDR2 YFSETQ. The CDR3 is 16 residues long. The V segment lost 6 bases and the J segment 1 base; nucleotides outside the gene matches: 7. The CDR3 region has the DNA TGCGCCAGCACCCCTTCGACTAGCGGGGGCCAAGAGACCCAGTACTTC. Translated: CASTPSTSGGQETQYF.

The chain recombines TRBV4-1 with TRBJ1-1; tentatively, D is TRBD1 (5 bases). V was shortened by 3 bases and J by 5 bases, with 10 bases between the two germline ends. Per the germline V gene, CDR1 is MGHRA and CDR2 is YSYEKL. The CDR3 totals 13 residues. The CDR3 DNA sequence: TGCGCCAGCAGCCAGGGGCGGAATACTGAAGCTTTCTTT. Translated, it gives CASSQGRNTEAFF.

Only a few counts were recorded for this clone. The chain uses TRBV5-1 and TRBJ2-7, with D perhaps TRBD1 (6 bases). The germline V gene encodes CDR1 SGHRS and CDR2 YFSETQ. Trimming cost V 2 bases and J 0 bases, with 9 bases left between them. The CDR3 has 14 residues. The CDR3 loop is CASSFGDTSYEQYF. In DNA form, the CDR3 reads TGCGCCAGCAGCTTTGGGGACACCTCCTACGAGCAGTACTTC. The full variable domain, its missing parts supplied by reference TRBV5-1 and TRBJ2-7, is KAGVTQTPRYLIKTRGQQVTLSCSPISGHRSVSWYQQTPGQGLQFLFEYFSETQRNKGNFPGRFSGRQFSNSRSEMNVSTLELGDSALYLCASSFGDTSYEQYFGPGTRLTVT.

The chain has TRBV6-5 and TRBJ2-6; 9 nucleotides align to TRBD1. V gave up 4 bases and J gave up 0 bases; unmatched junction bases: 1. Germline V gene lookup returns CDR1 MNHEY and CDR2 SVGAGI. The CDR3 contains 16 residues. The CDR3 here is CASSLTGGSGANVLTF. CDR3 nucleotide sequence: TGTGCCAGCAGTTTGACAGGGGGCTCTGGGGCCAACGTCCTGACTTTC.

The chain recombines TRBV4-1 with TRBJ2-4; a weak D match, TRBD1 (5 bases). The ends were cut back, 1 base at V and 8 bases at J, with 12 bases in the middle. This CDR3 spans 14 amino acids. Germline lookup yields CDR1 MGHRA and CDR2 YSYEKL. The CDR3 loop is CASSQGQSGYIQYF. CDR3 nucleotide sequence: TGCGCCAGCAGCCAAGGCCAATCAGGGTACATTCAGTACTTC.

V and J are TRBV29-1 and TRBJ2-7; a weak D match, TRBD1 (7 bases). Trimming took 7 bases from V and 6 from J, leaving 16 bases between them. CDR1 and CDR2 (germline): SQVTM, ANQGSEA. This CDR3 is 12 amino acids long. CDR3 protein: CSAVGGGLEQYF. In nucleotides, the CDR3 is TGCAGCGCCGTTGGAGGGGGCCTCGAGCAGTACTTC.

The chain links TRBV5-4 to TRBJ2-7; 7 positions match TRBD2. Germline CDR1 SGHNT, CDR2 YYREEE (reference sequence). CDR3 length: 17 residues. Trimming at V came to 0 bases and at J to 2 bases, leaving 11 bases not matched to a gene. The CDR3: CASSLAGAGVMAYEQYF. For the CDR3, the DNA is TGTGCCAGCAGCTTGGCCGGTGCGGGGGTCATGGCCTACGAGCAGTACTTC.

This clone has only a few counts. The chain links TRBV2 to TRBJ1-6; D is perhaps TRBD1 (5 bases). CDR1 is SNHLY, CDR2 FYNNEI, per germline. V was shortened by 7 bases and J by 8 bases, with 15 bases between the two germline ends. CDR3 length equals 14 residues. In DNA form, the CDR3 reads TGTGCCAGCACAGAAGGCCAGGGATATTCACCCCTCCACTTT. It specifies CASTEGQGYSPLHF. Using reference TRBV2 and TRBJ1-6 for the parts outside the CDR3, the full variable domain is EPEVTQTPSHQVTQMGQEVILRCVPISNHLYFYWYRQILGQKVEFLVSFYNNEISEKSEIFDDQFSVERPDGSNFTLKIRSTKLEDSAMYFCASTEGQGYSPLHFGNGTRLTVT.

This chain connects TRBV19 to TRBJ2-7, with a weak D call TRBD1 (6 bases). Germline V gene sequence: CDR1 LNHDA, CDR2 SQIVND (reference sequence). This CDR3 spans 14 amino acids. V gave up 0 bases and J gave up 3 bases, with 9 bases separating them. The CDR3: CASSIDRGIYEQYF. For the CDR3, the DNA is TGTGCCAGTAGTATAGACAGGGGAATCTACGAGCAGTACTTC.

This chain links TRBV6-1 with TRBJ2-2; TRBD2 matches 7 bases. Germline CDR1 is MNHNS and CDR2 is SASEGT. The CDR3 spans 15 residues. V shed 2 bases, J shed 2 bases, and the junction held 2 bases outside the gene matches. CDR3 sequence reads: CASSELAVNTGELFF. CDR3 DNA sequence: TGTGCCAGCAGTGAACTAGCGGTTAACACCGGGGAGCTGTTTTTT.

The V and J genes are TRBV6-5 and TRBJ2-2, with D perhaps matching TRBD1 (6 bases). The V end was cut by 6 bases, the J end by 6 bases, with 11 bases between. The CDR3 sequence is 13 residues long. The germline V gene encodes CDR1 MNHEY and CDR2 SVGAGI. The CDR3 nucleotides are TGTGCCAGCAGACAGGGAGTAGCCGGGGAGCTGTTTTTT. It is translated as CASRQGVAGELFF.

This clone was recorded once. V gene TRBV5-6 combines with J gene TRBJ2-2; D is uncertain. CDR3 length: 15 amino acids. Trimming took 2 bases from V and 4 from J, leaving 12 bases between them. Germline V gene sequence: CDR1 SGHDT, CDR2 YYEEEE. CDR3 residues: CASSLFRRLTGELFF. The CDR3 DNA is TGTGCCAGCAGCTTATTCCGAAGACTCACCGGGGAGCTGTTTTTT.

The gene calls are TRBV19 and TRBJ1-2, with D perhaps TRBD1 (5 bases). The CDR3 extends over 17 amino acids. Germline V gene lookup returns CDR1 LNHDA and CDR2 SQIVND (reference sequence). V dropped 3 bases and J dropped 0 bases, with 17 bases sitting between them. The CDR3 coding sequence is TGTGCCAGTAGTATTAATAGGGGAGGCGCAGCTAACTATGGCTACACCTTC. This translates into CASSINRGGAANYGYTF.

The rearrangement joins TRBV6-2 or TRBV6-3 to TRBJ2-1, with D unclear. V lost 5 bases and J lost 3, with 8 bases in between. The CDR3 sequence is 13 residues long. The germline V gene encodes CDR1 MNHEY and CDR2 SVGEGT. The CDR3 loop reads CASSRFSYNEQFF. DNA of the CDR3: TGTGCCAGCAGTCGATTCAGCTACAATGAGCAGTTCTTC.